A single sample gave rise to the 14 T cell receptor beta chains below, sequenced in a study of blood T cell repertoires in COVID-19. Profiling relied on immunoSEQ multiplex PCR, and the TCRdb table lists in-frame clones only, not all of them. The sample lists fewer than 200,000 clones, about 90% occurring once. Specimen: peripheral blood. All receptors derive from a young man with COVID-19, enrolled during active disease.

The chain has TRBV27 and TRBJ2-7, with TRBD2 identical over 11 bases. This CDR3 has 15 amino acids. V shed 5 bases, J shed 2 bases, and the junction held 5 bases outside the gene matches. Germline assignment: CDR1 MNHEY and CDR2 SMNVEV (reference sequence). DNA for the CDR3: TGTGCCAGCAGTCTTGGGACTAGCGGAACCTACGAGCAGTACTTC. This sequence encodes CASSLGTSGTYEQYF.

Only one count was recorded for this clone. The chain employs TRBV7-9 and TRBJ2-3; 13 bases line up with TRBD2. V shed 5 bases and J 6 bases; nucleotides not matched to a gene: 8. CDR1 is SEHNR, CDR2 FQNEAQ, per germline (reference sequence). CDR3 length: 16 residues. This chain's CDR3 is CASSPRTSGSPDTQYF. The CDR3 region has the DNA TGTGCCAGCAGCCCCCGGACTAGCGGGAGCCCCGATACGCAGTATTTT.

Worth noting for this clone: Other nucleotide sequences from this sample produce the same CDR3. Written as DNA, the CDR3 is TGTGCCAGCAGTTTGACAGGGGGTCAGCCCCAGCATTTT. The encoded protein is CASSLTGGQPQHF. V is TRBV6-6 and J is TRBJ1-5; TRBD1 aligns across 9 bases. V lost 4 bases, J lost 6 bases, and 1 base stayed unmatched. Germline CDR1 MNHNY, CDR2 SVGAGI (reference sequence). This CDR3 spans 13 amino acids.

The genes are TRBV7-2 and TRBJ1-1, with D maybe TRBD1 (6 bases). The CDR3 has 15 residues. Trimming removed 2 bases from V and 6 bases from J, with 16 bases in between. CDR1 SGHTA and CDR2 FQGNSA come from the germline V gene. The CDR3 coding sequence is TGTGCCAGCAGCTTACTGTTGGGGGCGAGGGCTGAAGCTTTCTTT. It specifies CASSLLLGARAEAFF.

This rearrangement joins TRBV21-1 to TRBJ1-2. TRBV21-1 is reported as a pseudogene. This CDR3 has 15 amino acids. The CDR3 spells CASSPGTFFNYGYTF. CDR3 in DNA: TGTGCCAGCAGCCCAGGGACTTTTTTTAACTATGGCTACACCTTC.

The CDR3 spells CATSLENTEAFF. The CDR3 nucleotides read TGTGCCACCAGCTTAGAGAACACTGAAGCTTTCTTT. The rearrangement links TRBV15 to TRBJ1-1, with unresolved D. The CDR3 loop spans 12 amino acids. Between the trimmed V and J ends, which lost 5 bases and 1 base, there was a span of 5 bases. Germline V lookup: CDR1 LNHNV, CDR2 YYDKDF (reference sequence).

The sample holds one count of this clone. The V and J genes are TRBV10-3 and TRBJ2-7; 10 bases line up with TRBD2. CDR3 size: 16 residues. Germline assignment: CDR1 ENHRY and CDR2 SYGVKD. V shed 6 bases, J shed 4 bases, and the junction held 12 bases outside the gene matches. The CDR3 sequence is CAISAGRAGGIYEQYF. The CDR3 DNA reads TGTGCCATCAGCGCCGGGAGAGCGGGGGGGATTTACGAGCAGTACTTC.

In its sample, this clone was seen a few times. This chain links TRBV6-4 with TRBJ2-2; 9 bases map to TRBD2. The germline CDR1 and CDR2 sequences are MRHNA and SNTAGT. The V and J ends lost 5 bases and 1 base, in that order; junction bases with no gene match: 2. This CDR3 has 15 amino acids. CDR3 residues: CASSKTSGNTGELFF. In nucleotides, the CDR3 is TGTGCCAGCAGTAAGACTAGCGGGAACACCGGGGAGCTGTTTTTT.

This clone showed up just once. CDR3 coding DNA: TGCGCCAGCAGCTTCACGGGAGGACTCCCCTACAATGAGCAGTTCTTC. It specifies CASSFTGGLPYNEQFF. V and J are TRBV5-1 and TRBJ2-1, with TRBD2 matching over 7 bases. CDR1 SGHRS and CDR2 YFSETQ come from the germline V gene. The ends lost 2 bases at V and 2 bases at J; junction bases unmatched: 7. This CDR3 is built from 16 residues.

This clone has more than one count but fewer than ten. The genes are TRBV27 and TRBJ1-4; D remains unclear. This CDR3 has 12 amino acids. V lost 4 bases, J lost 4 bases, and 4 bases lay in between. CDR1 is MNHEY, CDR2 SMNVEV, per germline (reference sequence). The CDR3 sequence: CASSSLNEKLFF. The CDR3 bases are TGTGCCAGCAGTTCTCTTAATGAAAAACTGTTTTTT.

The chain couples TRBV5-6 to TRBJ2-7, with 10 nucleotides matching TRBD2. The germline CDR1 and CDR2 sequences are SGHDT and YYEEEE. V shed 4 bases, J shed 3 bases, and the junction held 4 bases outside the gene matches. The CDR3 is 14 residues long. CDR3 sequence reads: CASSTGTSDYEQYF. CDR3 nucleotide sequence: TGTGCCAGCAGCACGGGGACTAGCGACTACGAGCAGTACTTC.

The chain couples TRBV21-1 to TRBJ1-3. TRBV21-1 is annotated as a pseudogene. The CDR3 runs 15 residues. The CDR3 DNA reads TGTGCCAGCAGCAAAGGGCCGGGAGGAGGAAACACCATATATTTT. It translates to CASSKGPGGGNTIYF.

The chain carries TRBV12-3 or TRBV12-4 and TRBJ1-1; D is perhaps TRBD1 (5 bases). V lost 6 bases to trimming and J lost 4 bases, with 12 bases between them. This CDR3 comprises 13 residues. CDR3 sequence: CASSPRDGTEAFF. CDR3 nucleotide sequence: TGTGCCAGCAGCCCCAGGGATGGCACTGAAGCTTTCTTT.

V gene TRBV4-1 combines with J gene TRBJ1-5; the D is unclear. V was shortened by 1 base and J by 0 bases, with 4 bases between the two germline ends. The CDR3 spans 14 residues. Germline values: CDR1 MGHRA, CDR2 YSYEKL. The CDR3 nucleotides are TGCGCCAGCAGCCAAGGAGGTAGCAATCAGCCCCAGCATTTT. Translation gives CASSQGGSNQPQHF.